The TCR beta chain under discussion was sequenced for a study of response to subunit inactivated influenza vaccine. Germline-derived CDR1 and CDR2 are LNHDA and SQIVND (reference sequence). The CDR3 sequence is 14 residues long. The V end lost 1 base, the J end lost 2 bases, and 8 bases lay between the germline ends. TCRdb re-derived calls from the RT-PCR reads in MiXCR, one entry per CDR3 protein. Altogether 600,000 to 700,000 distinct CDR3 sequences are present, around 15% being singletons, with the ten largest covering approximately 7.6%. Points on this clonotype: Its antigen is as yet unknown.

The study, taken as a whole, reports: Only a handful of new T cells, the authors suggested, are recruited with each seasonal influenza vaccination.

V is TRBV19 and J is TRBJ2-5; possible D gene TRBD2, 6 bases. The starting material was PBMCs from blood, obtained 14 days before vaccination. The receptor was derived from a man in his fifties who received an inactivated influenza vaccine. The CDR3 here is CASSIAGVQETQYF. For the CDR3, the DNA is TGTGCCAGTAGTATAGCGGGAGTACAAGAGACCCAGTACTTC.